A single sample is the source of the 9 T cell receptor beta chains below, sequenced in a study of CD8 T cells in ankylosing spondylitis. Study results and caveats: A TCR beta motif made of 7 to 9 highly homologous variants seemed typical of ankylosing spondylitis blood.

No antigen is known for these receptors. Each CDR3 protein is one row after TCRdb ran MiXCR on the 5' RACE reads. The table lists hundreds of thousands of distinct CDR3 sequences, more than 25% of them singletons. The sequenced sample was blood, either unsorted or a sorted T cell fraction (not recorded which). All receptors come from a male donor with ankylosing spondylitis.

This clonotype came up a few times. The chain is built from TRBV20-1 and TRBJ1-1; unclear D gene. The CDR3 runs 13 residues. Germline V gives CDR1 DFQATT, CDR2 SNEGSKA (reference sequence). The germline V and J ends were trimmed by 5 bases and 1 base, with 11 bases remaining between them. CDR3 protein: CSAPTNQNTEAFF. CDR3 nucleotides: TGCAGTGCTCCCACGAACCAGAACACTGAAGCTTTCTTT.

The genes are TRBV20-1 and TRBJ2-5; D uncertain. Germline CDR1 reads DFQATT; CDR2 reads SNEGSKA (reference sequence). V lost 2 bases, J lost 5 bases, and 9 bases lay in between. The CDR3 totals 12 residues. CDR3 amino acids: CSARIYAETQYF. The CDR3 DNA reads as TGCAGTGCTAGAATCTACGCCGAGACCCAGTACTTC.

This clonotype was observed a handful of times. The rearrangement uses TRBV25-1 and TRBJ2-1, with TRBD2 matching 9 bases. The ends lost 2 bases at V and 1 base at J; junction bases unmatched: 6. CDR1 is MGHDK, CDR2 SYGVNS, per germline. This CDR3 has 17 residues. The CDR3 bases are TGTGCCAGCAGTGAAAAGAGAGCGGGAGGTTCCTACAATGAGCAGTTCTTC. This gives the protein CASSEKRAGGSYNEQFF.

This clonotype was counted ten times or more. This sequence joins TRBV12-3 or TRBV12-4 and TRBJ1-4; D call uncertain. CDR3 length: 13 amino acids. Trimming took off 5 bases at V and 8 bases at J, with 12 bases between the two ends. The CDR3 loop is CASSKRDGEKLFF. CDR3 coding DNA: TGTGCCAGCAGTAAACGTGATGGAGAAAAACTGTTTTTT.

This clonotype has more than one count but fewer than ten. V gene TRBV18 combines with J gene TRBJ2-5, with D tentatively TRBD2 (6 bases). This CDR3 contains 14 residues. With 3 bases removed from V and 2 bases from J, the gap between germline ends came to 10 bases. Germline V CDR1 and CDR2: KGHSH, LQKENI. The CDR3 DNA reads as TGTGCCAGCTCACCCGGGACTTCTCAAGAGACCCAGTACTTC. Translated: CASSPGTSQETQYF. The full variable domain, its missing parts supplied by reference TRBV18 and TRBJ2-5, is NAGVMQNPRHLVRRRGQEARLRCSPMKGHSHVYWYRQLPEEGLKFMVYLQKENIIDESGMPKERFSAEFPKEGPSILRIQQVVRGDSAAYFCASSPGTSQETQYFGPGTRLLVL.

This clonotype turned up a few times. The rearrangement joins TRBV20-1 to TRBJ2-1; 11 positions match TRBD2. The junction had 9 bases not matched to a gene; V was cut back by 6 bases and J by 8 bases. The CDR3 is 14 amino acids. Germline loops: CDR1 DFQATT, CDR2 SNEGSKA (reference sequence). CDR3 loop: CSATTSGSRDEQFF. The CDR3 nucleotides are TGCAGTGCCACTACTAGCGGGAGTCGGGATGAGCAGTTCTTC.

This clonotype has just a few counts. This rearrangement joins TRBV20-1 to TRBJ2-1; no clear D gene. CDR1 is DFQATT, CDR2 SNEGSKA, per germline (reference sequence). This CDR3 comprises 19 residues. Trimming pared 6 bases from V and 0 bases from J, leaving 27 bases between. The CDR3 DNA reads TGCAGTGCCAAGACCGGCCCCTCACCCCTGGAGAGCTCCTACAATGAGCAGTTCTTC. It translates to CSAKTGPSPLESSYNEQFF.

This clonotype has a handful of counts. This chain links TRBV6-2 or TRBV6-3 with TRBJ2-3, with D perhaps being TRBD1 or TRBD2 (5 bases each). CDR1 MNHEY and CDR2 SVGEGT come from the germline V gene. Deletions cut 2 bases from V and 5 bases from J, with 17 bases between. The CDR3 totals 16 residues. For the CDR3, the DNA is TGTGCCAGCAGTTACCCTCCTGGGGGAGTGGGAGATACGCAGTATTTT. Residues: CASSYPPGGVGDTQYF.

This clonotype was found a few times. This CDR3 reads CSVGDESYEQYV. CDR3 in DNA: TGCAGCGTGGGGGACGAGTCCTACGAGCAGTACGTC. The chain uses TRBV29-1 and TRBJ2-7; D may correspond to TRBD1 or TRBD2 (5 bases each). V gave up 6 bases and J gave up 1 base, with 10 bases separating them. CDR1 SQVTM and CDR2 ANQGSEA come from the germline V gene. The CDR3 is made up of 12 amino acids.